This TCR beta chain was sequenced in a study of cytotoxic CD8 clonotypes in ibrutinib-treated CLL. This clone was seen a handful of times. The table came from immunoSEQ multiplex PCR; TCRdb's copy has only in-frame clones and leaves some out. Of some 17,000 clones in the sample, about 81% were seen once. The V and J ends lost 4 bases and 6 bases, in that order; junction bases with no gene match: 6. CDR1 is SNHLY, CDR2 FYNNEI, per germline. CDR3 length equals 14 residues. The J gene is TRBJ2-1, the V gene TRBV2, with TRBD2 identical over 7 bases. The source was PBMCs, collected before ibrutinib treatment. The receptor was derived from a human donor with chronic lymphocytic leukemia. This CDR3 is CASSGTLATNEQFF. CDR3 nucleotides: TGTGCCAGCAGTGGGACACTAGCGACCAATGAGCAGTTCTTC.